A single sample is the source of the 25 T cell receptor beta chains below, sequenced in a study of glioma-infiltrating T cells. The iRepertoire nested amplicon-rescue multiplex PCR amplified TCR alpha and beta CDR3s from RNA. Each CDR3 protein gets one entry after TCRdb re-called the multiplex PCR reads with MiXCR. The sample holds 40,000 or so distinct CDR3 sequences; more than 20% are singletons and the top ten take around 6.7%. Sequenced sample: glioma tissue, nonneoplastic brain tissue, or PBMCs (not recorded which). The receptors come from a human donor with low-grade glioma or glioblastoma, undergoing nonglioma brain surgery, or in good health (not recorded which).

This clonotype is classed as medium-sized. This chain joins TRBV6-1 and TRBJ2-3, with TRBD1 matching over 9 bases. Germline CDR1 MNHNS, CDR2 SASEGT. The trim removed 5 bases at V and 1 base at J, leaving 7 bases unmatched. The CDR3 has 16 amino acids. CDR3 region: CASSWIRDRGTDTQYF. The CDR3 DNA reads TGTGCCAGCAGTTGGATTCGGGACAGGGGCACAGATACGCAGTATTTT.

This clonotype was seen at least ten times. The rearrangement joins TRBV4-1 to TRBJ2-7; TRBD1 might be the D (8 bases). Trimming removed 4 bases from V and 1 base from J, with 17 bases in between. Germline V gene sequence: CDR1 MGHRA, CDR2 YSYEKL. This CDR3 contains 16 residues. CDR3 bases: TGCGCCAGCAGCCTTACAGGGGGGGTGGTATCCTACGAGCAGTACTTC. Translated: CASSLTGGVVSYEQYF.

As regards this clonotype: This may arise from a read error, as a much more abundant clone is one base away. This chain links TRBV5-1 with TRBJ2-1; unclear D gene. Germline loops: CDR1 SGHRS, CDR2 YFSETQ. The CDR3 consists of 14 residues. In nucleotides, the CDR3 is TGCGCCAGCAGCTTGGCGGTCGGCGTCAATGAGCAGTCCTTC. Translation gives CASSLAVGVNEQSF.

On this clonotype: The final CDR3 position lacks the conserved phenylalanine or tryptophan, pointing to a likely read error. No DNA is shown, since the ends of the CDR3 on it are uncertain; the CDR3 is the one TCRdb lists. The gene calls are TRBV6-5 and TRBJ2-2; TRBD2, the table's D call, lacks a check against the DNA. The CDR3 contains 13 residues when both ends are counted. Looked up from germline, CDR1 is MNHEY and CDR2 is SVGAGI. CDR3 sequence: CASSWDFTGEMFL.

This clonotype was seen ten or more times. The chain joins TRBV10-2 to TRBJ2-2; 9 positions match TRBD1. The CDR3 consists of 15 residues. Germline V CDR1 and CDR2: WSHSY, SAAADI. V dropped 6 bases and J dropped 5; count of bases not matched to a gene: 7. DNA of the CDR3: TGCGCCAGCAGGGGACAGGGAATGGGAACCGGGGAGCTGTTTTTT. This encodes CASRGQGMGTGELFF.

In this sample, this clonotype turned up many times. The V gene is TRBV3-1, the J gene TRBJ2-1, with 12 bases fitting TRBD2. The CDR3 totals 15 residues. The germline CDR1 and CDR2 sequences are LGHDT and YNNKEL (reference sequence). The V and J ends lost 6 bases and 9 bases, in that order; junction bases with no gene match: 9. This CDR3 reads CASRQTSGSLSEQFF. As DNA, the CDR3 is TGTGCCAGCAGGCAGACTAGCGGGAGTTTGAGTGAGCAGTTCTTC.

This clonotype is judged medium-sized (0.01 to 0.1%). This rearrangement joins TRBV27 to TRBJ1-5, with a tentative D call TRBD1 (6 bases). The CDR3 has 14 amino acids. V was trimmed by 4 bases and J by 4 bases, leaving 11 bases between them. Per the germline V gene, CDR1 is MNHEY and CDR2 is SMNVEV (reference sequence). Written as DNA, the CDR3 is TGTGCCAGCAGTTGGGGGCGTGGGAATCAGCCCCAGCATTTT. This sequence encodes CASSWGRGNQPQHF.

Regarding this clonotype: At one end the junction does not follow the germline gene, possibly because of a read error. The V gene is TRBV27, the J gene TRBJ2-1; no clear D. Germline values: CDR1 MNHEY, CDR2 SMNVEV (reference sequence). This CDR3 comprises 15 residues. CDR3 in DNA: TGTGCCAGCAGTCTTTCGGTCGCCGTCTACAATGAGCATTTCTTC. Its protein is CASSLSVAVYNEHFF.

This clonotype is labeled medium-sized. DNA for the CDR3: TGTGCCAGCAGTTACATAATGACAGGCTTGGGCACTGAAGCTTTCTTT. Translation: CASSYIMTGLGTEAFF. The rearrangement uses TRBV6-6 and TRBJ1-1; possible D gene TRBD1, 6 bases. Trimming pared 2 bases from V and 4 bases from J, leaving 17 bases between. The germline CDR1 and CDR2 sequences are MNHNY and SVGAGI (reference sequence). The CDR3 contains 16 residues.

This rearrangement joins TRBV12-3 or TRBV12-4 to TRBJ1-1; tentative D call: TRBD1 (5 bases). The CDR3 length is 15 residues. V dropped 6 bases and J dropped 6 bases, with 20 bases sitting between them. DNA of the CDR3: TGTGCCAGCAGCCCCGGGGGAGGGGTATTGGCTGAAGCTTTCTTT. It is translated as CASSPGGGVLAEAFF.

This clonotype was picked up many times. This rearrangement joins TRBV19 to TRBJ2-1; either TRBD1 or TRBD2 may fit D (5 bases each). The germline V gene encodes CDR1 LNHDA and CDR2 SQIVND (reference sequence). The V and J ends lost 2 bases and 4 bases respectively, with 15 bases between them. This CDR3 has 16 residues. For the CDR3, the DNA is TGTGCCAGTAGTATACTCTGGCAGGGACGGTACAATGAGCAGTTCTTC. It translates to CASSILWQGRYNEQFF.

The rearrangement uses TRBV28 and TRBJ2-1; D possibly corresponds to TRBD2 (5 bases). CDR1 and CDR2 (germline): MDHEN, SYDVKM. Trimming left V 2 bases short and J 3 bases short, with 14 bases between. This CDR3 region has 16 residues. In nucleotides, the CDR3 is TGTGCCAGCAGTTTAGTAGTCGCGCGGGTCTACAATGAGCAGTTCTTC. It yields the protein CASSLVVARVYNEQFF.

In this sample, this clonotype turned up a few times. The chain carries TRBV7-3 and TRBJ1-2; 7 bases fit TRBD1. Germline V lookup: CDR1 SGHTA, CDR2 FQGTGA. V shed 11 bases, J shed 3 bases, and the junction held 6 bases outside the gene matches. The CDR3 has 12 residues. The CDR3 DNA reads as TGTGCCGTACAGGGGACAGACTATGGCTACACCTTC. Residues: CAVQGTDYGYTF. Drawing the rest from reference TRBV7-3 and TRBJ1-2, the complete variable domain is GAGVSQTPSNKVTEKGKYVELRCDPISGHTALYWYRQSLGQGPEFLIYFQGTGAADDSGLPNDRFFAVRPEGSVSTLKIQRTERGDSAVYLCAVQGTDYGYTFGSGTRLTVV.

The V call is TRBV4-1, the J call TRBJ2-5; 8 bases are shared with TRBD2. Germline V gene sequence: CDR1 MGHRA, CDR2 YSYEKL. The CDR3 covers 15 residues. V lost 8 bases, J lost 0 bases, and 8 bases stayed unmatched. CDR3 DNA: TGCGCCAGCGGCCCGGGGGGGGGATACCAAGAGACCCAGTACTTC. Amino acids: CASGPGGGYQETQYF.

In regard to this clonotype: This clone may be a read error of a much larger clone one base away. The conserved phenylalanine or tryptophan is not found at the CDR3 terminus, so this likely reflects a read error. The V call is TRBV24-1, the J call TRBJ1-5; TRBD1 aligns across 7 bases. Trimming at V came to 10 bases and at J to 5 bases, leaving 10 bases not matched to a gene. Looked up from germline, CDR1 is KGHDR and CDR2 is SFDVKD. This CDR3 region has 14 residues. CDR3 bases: TGTGCCACGGGAGGGGGCAGCTCCGATCAGCCCCAGCATCTT. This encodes CATGGGSSDQPQHL.

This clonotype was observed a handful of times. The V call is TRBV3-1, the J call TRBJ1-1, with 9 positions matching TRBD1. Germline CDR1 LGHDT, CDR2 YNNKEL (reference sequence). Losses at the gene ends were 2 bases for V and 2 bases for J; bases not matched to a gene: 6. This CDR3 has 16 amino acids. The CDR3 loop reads CASSQPGQGVNTEAFF. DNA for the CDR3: TGTGCCAGCAGCCAACCGGGACAGGGAGTAAACACTGAAGCTTTCTTT.

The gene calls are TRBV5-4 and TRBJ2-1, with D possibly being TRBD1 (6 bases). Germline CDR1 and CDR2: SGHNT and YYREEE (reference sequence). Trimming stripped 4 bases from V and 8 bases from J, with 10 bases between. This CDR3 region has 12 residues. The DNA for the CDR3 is TGTGCCAGCAGCCGGACAGTGCATGAGCAGTTCTTC. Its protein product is CASSRTVHEQFF.

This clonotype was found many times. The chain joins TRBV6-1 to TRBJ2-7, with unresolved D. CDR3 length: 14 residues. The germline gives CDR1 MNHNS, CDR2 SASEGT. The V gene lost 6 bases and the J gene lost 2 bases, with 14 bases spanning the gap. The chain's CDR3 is CASSRNSAPYEQYV. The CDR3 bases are TGTGCCAGCAGCCGAAACAGTGCGCCCTACGAGCAGTACGTC.

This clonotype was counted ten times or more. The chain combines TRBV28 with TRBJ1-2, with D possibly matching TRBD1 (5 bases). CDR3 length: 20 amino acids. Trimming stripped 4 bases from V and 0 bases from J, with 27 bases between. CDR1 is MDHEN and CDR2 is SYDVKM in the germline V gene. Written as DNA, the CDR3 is TGTGCCAGCAGTTCACTCACGCCCATTTCTGGGGGGGGGACTAACTATGGCTACACCTTC. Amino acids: CASSSLTPISGGGTNYGYTF.

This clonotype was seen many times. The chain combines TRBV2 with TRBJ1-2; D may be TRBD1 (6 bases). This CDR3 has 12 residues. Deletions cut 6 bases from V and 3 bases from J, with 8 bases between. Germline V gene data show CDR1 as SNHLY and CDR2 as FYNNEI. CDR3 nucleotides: TGTGCCAGCAGCACAGGGCACTATGGCTACACCTTC. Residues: CASSTGHYGYTF.

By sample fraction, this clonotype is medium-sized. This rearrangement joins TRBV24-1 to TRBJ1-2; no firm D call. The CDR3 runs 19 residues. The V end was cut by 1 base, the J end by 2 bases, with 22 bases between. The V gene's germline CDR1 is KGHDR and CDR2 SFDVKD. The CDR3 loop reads CATSDFPTPTEAPNYGYTF. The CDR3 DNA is TGTGCCACCAGTGATTTCCCAACCCCGACTGAAGCCCCCAACTATGGCTACACCTTC.

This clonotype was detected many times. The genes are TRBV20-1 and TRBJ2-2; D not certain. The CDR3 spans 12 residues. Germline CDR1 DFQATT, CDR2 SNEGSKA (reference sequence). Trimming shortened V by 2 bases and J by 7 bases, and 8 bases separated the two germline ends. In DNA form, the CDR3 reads TGCAGTGCTAGACGCTTAGGCGGGGAGCTGTTTTTT. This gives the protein CSARRLGGELFF.

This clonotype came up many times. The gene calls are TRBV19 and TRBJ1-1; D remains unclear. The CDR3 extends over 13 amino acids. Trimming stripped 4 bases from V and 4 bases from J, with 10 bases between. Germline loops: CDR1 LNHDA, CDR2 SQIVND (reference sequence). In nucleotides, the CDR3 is TGTGCCAGTAGTAGTCGCCCGGGCACTGAAGCTTTCTTT. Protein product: CASSSRPGTEAFF.

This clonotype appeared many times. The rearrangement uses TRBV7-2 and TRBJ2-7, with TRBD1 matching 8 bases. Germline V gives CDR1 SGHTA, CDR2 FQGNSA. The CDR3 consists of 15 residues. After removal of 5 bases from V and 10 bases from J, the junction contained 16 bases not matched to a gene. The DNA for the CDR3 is TGTGCCAGCAGCCTGGGACAGGCTATTCTTATGCCCCAGTACTTC. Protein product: CASSLGQAILMPQYF.

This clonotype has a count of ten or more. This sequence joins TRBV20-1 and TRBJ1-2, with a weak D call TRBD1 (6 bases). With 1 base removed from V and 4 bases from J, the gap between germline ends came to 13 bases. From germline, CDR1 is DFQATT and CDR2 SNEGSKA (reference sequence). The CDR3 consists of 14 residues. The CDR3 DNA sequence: TGCAGTGCTAGAGCGGGGGCCACCCTCTATGGCTACACCTTC. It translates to CSARAGATLYGYTF.